A single T cell receptor (beta chain) is shown here with its context. This clone occurred a few times. Its antigen target is currently unknown. No quality values exist for individual bases; no much larger clone is one base distant. CDR1 is given as MNHEY and CDR2 as SVGAGI, both from the germline V gene. A distance of 11 bases separates the germline ends of V and J, which lose 6 bases and 0 bases respectively. The CDR3 runs 15 residues from the cysteine to the phenylalanine. The kept DNA is CDR3 alone, 45 bases in frame from the first base. These data originate in a study of cytomegalovirus exposure and HLA in healthy donors (dated by TCRdb to about 2017). About the investigation overall: An earlier analysis of some 550 of the donors reported roughly 300 Gb of sequence data and about 100 million unique TCR beta sequences from roughly 180 million T cells. An early release covering roughly 640 HLA-typed donors comprised about 310 gigabases of sequencing data and approximately 80 million unique TCR sequences. Of the 350 to 450 genotyped donors, approximately 83% fell in the genetic ancestry cluster associated with self-reported Caucasian donors. The aim of the study was to test whether cataloging public T cell receptors could identify signatures of past pathogen exposure. The study profiled the T cell repertoires of about 640 subjects by immunosequencing and related them to cytomegalovirus serostatus. Besides the first cohort of approximately 670 subjects, a separate validation cohort made up of 120 different subjects was used. The study combined high-throughput TCR immunosequencing, statistical association of individual TCRs with disease status, and machine learning to predict cytomegalovirus infection status. A later analysis re-analyzed previously published TCR beta repertoires from 550 to 700 donors and added high-resolution HLA genotyping to study TCR occurrence patterns. The later analysis used no new phenotypic data to find candidate immune exposures, relying instead on TCR beta sequences and their occurrence across donors. An earlier analysis of around 540 of the donors applied high-throughput TCR beta sequencing to assess whether each TCR beta V gene segment acted as functional or pseudogenic. Alongside the repertoire data, information on donor age, sex, ethnicity and CMV serostatus was compiled. Genome-wide SNP genotypes for about 65% of the roughly 670 donors were used in a later genetic analysis, which treated that subset as a discovery cohort. Every discovery cohort repertoire had been produced on one sequencing platform. HLA typing covered class I and class II loci at four-digit resolution. Typing coverage differed by locus: A, B, C, DRB1 and DQB1 were typed in roughly 620-640 donors, DQA1 in 500 to 550, DPA1 in 606, and DPB1 in approximately 450. A handful of DR-DQ haplotypes were handled as single units for association and clustering because linkage in the cohort was strong. Among approximately 370 genotyped donors of the cohort, an average of about 240,000 unique TCR beta nucleotide sequences was sequenced per donor, of which approximately 18% were non-productive. Here is what the overall study found, with its caveats: The study listed 164 TCR beta chains as associated with cytomegalovirus. In a later genetic analysis, fewer N-insertions in productive TCRs were reported among donors in an Asian-associated ancestry cluster than the roughly 700-donor mean. Strong co-occurrence of HLA alleles, especially DR and DQ, made assigning TCR associations to individual alleles difficult. Correlated functional status among segregating V segments might reflect linkage disequilibrium, but an unknown experimental factor could not be ruled out. Most CMV-associated TCR beta chains appeared to be HLA-restricted in a later analysis, and the HLA associations seemed to be driven largely by CMV exposure. Because counts were too low, fewer than 20 rarely observed V segments, including chromosome 9 orphons, were excluded from the earlier analysis of 587 of the donors. The classifier was reported to diagnose cytomegalovirus status with high specificity and sensitivity in both the original and validation cohorts. In a later genetic analysis, a missense DCLRE1C variant was associated with V-gene and J-gene trimming of TCR beta chains, and the association was replicated in an independent cohort. A cluster of highly shared sequence variants was judged likely to represent a technical artifact of the sequencing pipeline. In a later analysis, TCR association rates were found to vary across HLA loci, with the most associated TCRs seen for DRB1 alleles and the fewest for HLA-C alleles. Most TCR sequences were seen in very few donors, while some public TCRs were found in many individuals. In a later analysis, HLA-associated TCR beta chains were found to be more clonally expanded and to have lower generation probabilities than equally common non-associated chains. Only TCR beta chains were sequenced in this cohort, and the absence of alpha or paired-chain data limited detectable features. Presence/absence analyses assumed roughly uniform sequencing depth across donors, an assumption that may not hold. At a false discovery rate of 0.05, a later analysis linked under 20,000 TCR beta sequences to specific HLA alleles. In vitro tests confirmed that a few of the cytomegalovirus-associated TCR beta chains recognize cytomegalovirus antigens. Because some donors lacked HLA typing at each locus, the association tests relied only on the typed subset. Immune exposure information for the cohort was limited to CMV serostatus. Broadly in line with IMGT annotations, most TCR beta V segments showed up in productive rearrangements about 90% or about 30% of the time in an earlier analysis of several hundred of the donors. A further reported finding was that TCR beta sequences accurately predicted the HLA-A and HLA-B alleles for most subjects in the first cohort. Several of the top co-occurrence clusters appeared to be linked to parvovirus B19, influenza, CMV and Epstein-Barr virus, according to a later analysis. Because the 87-base-pair reads could not distinguish some IMGT-functional V segments, including TRBV6-2 and TRBV6-3, those segments were excluded. The authors suggested that the approach could potentially be extended to other disease states and immunological phenotypes.

The library was produced with the immunoSEQ multiplex PCR assay. A mixture of 60 forward primers for TCR Vbeta segments and 13 reverse primers for TCR Jbeta segments was used in the multiplex PCR. The CDR3 region of rearranged TCR beta genes was amplified from genomic DNA with a multiplex PCR assay. Amplified TCR beta libraries were sequenced as 87-base-pair reads on the Illumina HiSeq System. Per the authors' processing: A later analysis tallied 75 million to 95 million unique TCR beta chains across the 600 to 700 repertoires, and approximately 12 million of those chains were shared by two or more donors. To remove PCR and sequencing errors, raw reads were error-corrected and collapsed into unique sequences using a nearest-neighbor algorithm that merged closely related sequences. To assign V, D and J gene segments, CDR3 sequences were aligned to IMGT reference sequences. Each retained sequence needed at least a six-nucleotide match to both a V gene segment and a J gene segment. A rearrangement counted as productive if the CDR3 had no stop codons and remained in frame with V and J, and every other rearrangement counted as non-productive. Following IMGT convention, CDR3 was defined as the stretch from the second conserved V-encoded cysteine up to the conserved J-encoded phenylalanine. In an earlier analysis of 587 of the donors, sequences lacking an unambiguous match to a single V gene segment were excluded. In an earlier analysis of some 590 of the donors, a V segment was called functional when productive rearrangements were above 56.7%, and segregating when the standard deviation between donors exceeded 5%. A statistical classification framework was developed to diagnose cytomegalovirus status using the catalog of TCR beta chain sequences. A later analysis assigned V and J genes by comparing TCR nucleotide sequences with IMGT/GENE-DB human TR gene sequences. In a later analysis, CDR3 sequences and most-parsimonious VDJ recombination scenarios were assigned using the TCRdist pipeline. In a later analysis, every TCR beta chain was defined by the combination of its CDR3 amino acid sequence and its V-gene family, and reads without a unique V-gene family were dropped. As a way to deal with suspected cross-contamination and a sequencing artifact, a later analysis dropped more than 500 nucleotide sequences that were highly shared and had low generation probability. In a later analysis, a clonal expansion index for each public chain was calculated from normalized within-repertoire ranks of inferred template counts. In a later analysis, generation probabilities were computed using a VDJ recombination model fitted to out-of-frame rearrangements, and the results were checked against IGoR. In a later analysis, TCR-TCR, TCR-HLA and TCR-CMV co-occurrence was scored with hypergeometric tests, and a repertoire-size bias correction was applied to TCR pairs. In a later analysis, false discovery rates were estimated by permuting HLA or CMV assignments 20 times. In a later analysis, co-occurring TCRs were grouped using DBSCAN, with TCRdist sequence similarity added in when clustering inside HLA-allele-positive subsets. For co-occurrence clustering, repertoires with fewer than 30,000 or more than 120,000 public chains were excluded, along with roughly 5 repertoires with anomalous nucleotide sharing. TCRdb's version of the immuneACCESS table is confined to in-frame rearrangements and falls short of the full clone set. An unresolved V gene accounts for under half of the shortfall where checked; the remainder is of unknown origin. The DNA gave D and trimming, while V, J and clone size come from that table. Present in this sample are about 170,000 clones, 76% of which were seen just once. 0.65% to 0.95% of the sample is held by the ten biggest clonotypes.

The cohort consisted of 666 healthy bone marrow donors. At the time of sampling, every cohort member was nominally healthy, though immune exposures that went unrecorded were likely present. The donor tested CMV seronegative and was one of the 352 seronegative cohort members. A peripheral blood sample was provided by each donor, and peripheral blood mononuclear cells were used for TCR beta sequencing. The Qiagen DNeasy Blood Extraction Kit was used to extract genomic DNA from the blood cell samples. The sequencing sample was made of PBMCs. This TCR came from a female donor in good health and CMV-seronegative. The chain joins TRBV6-5 to TRBJ1-4; no D gene is confidently identified. The DNA reads TGTGCCAGCAGCCTTTCGACTGCAACTAATGAAAAACTGTTTTTT. It is translated as CASSLSTATNEKLFF.